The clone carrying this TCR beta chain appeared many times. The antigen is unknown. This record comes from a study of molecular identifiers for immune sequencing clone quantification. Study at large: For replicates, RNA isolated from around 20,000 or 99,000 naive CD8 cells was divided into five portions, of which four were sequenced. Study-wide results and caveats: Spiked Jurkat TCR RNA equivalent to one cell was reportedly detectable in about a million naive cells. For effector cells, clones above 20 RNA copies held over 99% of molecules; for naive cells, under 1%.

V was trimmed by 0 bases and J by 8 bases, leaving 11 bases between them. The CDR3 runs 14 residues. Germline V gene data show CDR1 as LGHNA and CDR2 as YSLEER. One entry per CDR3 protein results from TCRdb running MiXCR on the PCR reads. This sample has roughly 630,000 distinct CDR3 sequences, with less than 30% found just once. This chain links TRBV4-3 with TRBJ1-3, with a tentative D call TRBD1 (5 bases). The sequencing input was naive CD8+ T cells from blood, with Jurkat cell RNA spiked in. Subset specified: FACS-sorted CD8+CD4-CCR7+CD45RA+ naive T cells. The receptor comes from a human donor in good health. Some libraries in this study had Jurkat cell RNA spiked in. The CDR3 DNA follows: TGCGCCAGCAGCCAAGACAGGGTAGGGGACACCATATATTTT. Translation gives CASSQDRVGDTIYF.